These T cell receptor beta chains were read from a single sample in a study of cytomegalovirus exposure and HLA in healthy donors. Method: immunoSEQ multiplex PCR; TCRdb's copy keeps in-frame clones and lacks some. Of over 55,000 clones in the sample, more than 70% are singletons; the top ten hold 6%. The sample was PBMCs. The receptors come from a male donor in good health and CMV-seronegative. Both conserved end residues are part of each CDR3. The D gene is left open where the match is weak. Where a row states a size, it is once, few, many or the class of an expanded clone; other rows omit it.

TRBV19	.	.	TRBJ1-2	TGTGCCAGTAGTATAGATTTGGAAGGGGGAAATCGTGGCTACACCTTC	CASSIDLEGGNRGYTF
TRBV10-3	.	.	TRBJ1-1	TGTGCCATCCAAACACGGGACACTGAAGCTTTCTTT	CAIQTRDTEAFF
TRBV6-6	TRBD1	.	TRBJ2-7	TGTGCCAGCAGTCCCAGACAGGGGAACTACGAGCAGTACTTC	CASSPRQGNYEQYF
TRBV5-1	.	.	TRBJ1-6	TGCGCCAGCAGCTTGCCGCAGGGGAGCGTCTCCTATAATTCACCCCTCCACTTT	CASSLPQGSVSYNSPLHF
TRBV6-6	.	.	TRBJ2-7	TGTGCCAGCAGTTACTCGCCACAGTACGAGCAGTACTTC	CASSYSPQYEQYF
TRBV6-4	.	.	TRBJ2-5	TGTGCCAGCAGTGAGAACAGACAAGAGACCCAGTACTTC	CASSENRQETQYF
TRBV4-3	TRBD1	.	TRBJ2-7	TGCGCCAGCAGCCAAGACCCCCCCGGGACAGGGTCTCAAGAGCAGTACTTC	CASSQDPPGTGSQEQYF
TRBV7-2	.	once	TRBJ2-1	TGTGCCAGCAGCTTTTCCAGCGGTAGGAATGAGCAGTTCTTC	CASSFSSGRNEQFF
TRBV15	.	.	TRBJ2-7	TGTGCCACCAGCAGAGATAAGCCCTCCTACGAGCAGTACTTC	CATSRDKPSYEQYF
TRBV18	.	.	TRBJ2-7	TGTGCCAGCTCACTGCTAGCCGACGACGAGCAGTACTTC	CASSLLADDEQYF
TRBV10-3	.	.	TRBJ1-6	TGTGCCAACGGGAACTCCTATAATTCACCCCTCCACTTT	CANGNSYNSPLHF
TRBV5-1	TRBD2	few	TRBJ2-1	TGCGCCAGCAGCTTGGAAGTAGCGGGGGCTGCGTCCTACAATGAGCAGTTCTTC	CASSLEVAGAASYNEQFF
TRBV4-2	.	.	TRBJ1-5	TGTGCCAGCAGCCAAGACCGGCAGCCCCAGCATTTT	CASSQDRQPQHF
TRBV19	.	.	TRBJ1-1	TGTGCCAGTAGTATAGGGGATGACGGGAGAAGCACTGAAGCTTTCTTT	CASSIGDDGRSTEAFF
TRBV6-6	.	.	TRBJ1-1	TGTGCCAGCGGAGGGGCGGCCATGAACACTGAAGCTTTCTTT	CASGGAAMNTEAFF
TRBV12-5	.	.	TRBJ2-3	TGTGCTAGTGGTTTGTCGCAACAGGCGGATACGCAGTATTTT	CASGLSQQADTQYF
TRBV6-1	TRBD1	.	TRBJ2-7	TGTGCCAGCAGCTCGGACAGGGGTAACGAGCAGTACTTC	CASSSDRGNEQYF
TRBV29-1	TRBD2	.	TRBJ2-1	TGCAGCGTTGGTCGGAGGCGGGGGGGCCTCAATGAGCAGTTCTTC	CSVGRRRGGLNEQFF
TRBV7-3	.	once	TRBJ1-1	TGTGCCAGCAGCTCGATGGGGGGGCAGGCTGAAGCTTTCTTT	CASSSMGGQAEAFF
TRBV7-8	.	once	TRBJ2-7	TGTGCCAGCAGCCCCCGGCCGACAGGCGAAACCTACGAGCAGTACTTC	CASSPRPTGETYEQYF
TRBV7-3	TRBD2	.	TRBJ2-2	TGTGCCAGCAGCTTAACGAGCGGGGGCGGCGGGGAGCTGTTTTTT	CASSLTSGGGGELFF
TRBV4-1	TRBD1	.	TRBJ1-1	TGCGCCAGCAGCCCGACAGGGGAGAACACTGAAGCTTTCTTT	CASSPTGENTEAFF
TRBV7-2	.	.	TRBJ2-3	TGTGCCAGCAGCTCCGGGACTTCGACTAGCACAGATACGCAGTATTTT	CASSSGTSTSTDTQYF
TRBV7-2	TRBD2	.	TRBJ2-7	TGTGCCAGCAGCTCCAGGACTAGCGGGGGGACCTACGAGCAGTACTTC	CASSSRTSGGTYEQYF
TRBV4-2	TRBD1	once	TRBJ1-2	TGTGCCAGCAGCCAAGCAGGGACAGAAGACGGCTACACCTTC	CASSQAGTEDGYTF
TRBV7-2	TRBD2	.	TRBJ2-7	TGTGCCAGCAGCCCAAGAGCGGGGGAGTCCTACGAGCAGTACTTC	CASSPRAGESYEQYF
TRBV2	.	.	TRBJ1-1	TGTGCCAGCATAACAGGGCTACGGAAGACTGAAGCTTTCTTT	CASITGLRKTEAFF
TRBV10-3	.	.	TRBJ1-5	TGTGCCATCAGTGAGTGGGGGGGTTATTCCAATCAGCCCCAGCATTTT	CAISEWGGYSNQPQHF
TRBV4-3	TRBD1	.	TRBJ1-6	TGCGCCAGCAGCCAAGTGGACAGGGACAATTCACCCCTCCACTTT	CASSQVDRDNSPLHF
TRBV6-6	.	once	TRBJ1-6	TGTGCCGGCAGTCCCGGGGTCGTTTATAATTCACCCCTCCACTTT	CAGSPGVVYNSPLHF
TRBV6-1	.	.	TRBJ2-6	TGTGCCAGCAGTGAAGCTGAGGGCATGGCCAACGTCCTGACTTTC	CASSEAEGMANVLTF
TRBV11-3	.	.	TRBJ1-2	TGTGCCAGCAGCAAATCCGGGACAAGCTATGGCTACACCTTC	CASSKSGTSYGYTF